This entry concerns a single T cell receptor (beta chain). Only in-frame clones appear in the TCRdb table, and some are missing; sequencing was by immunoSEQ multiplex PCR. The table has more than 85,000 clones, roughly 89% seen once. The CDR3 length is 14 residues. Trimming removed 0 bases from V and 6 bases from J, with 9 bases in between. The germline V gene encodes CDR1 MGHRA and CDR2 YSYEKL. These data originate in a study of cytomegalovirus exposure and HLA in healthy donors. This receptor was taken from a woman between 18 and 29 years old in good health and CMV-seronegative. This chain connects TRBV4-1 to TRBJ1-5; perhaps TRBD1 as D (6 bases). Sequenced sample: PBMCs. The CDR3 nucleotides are TGCGCCAGCAGCCAAGACAGGGGCCGTCAGCCCCAGCATTTT. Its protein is CASSQDRGRQPQHF.